One and the same sample provided the 27 T cell receptor beta chains below, sequenced in a study of blood T cell repertoires in COVID-19. Profiling relied on immunoSEQ multiplex PCR, and the TCRdb table lists in-frame clones only, not all of them. The table includes about 130,000 clones, around three quarters detected once. The source material was peripheral blood. Receptors were obtained from a human donor in a cohort sampled during active COVID-19.

The CDR3 is CATSDPHGQGSSTEAFF. CDR3 nucleotide sequence: TGTGCCACCAGTGATCCGCACGGACAGGGGAGTAGCACTGAAGCTTTCTTT. J is TRBJ1-1 and V is TRBV24-1, with TRBD1 matching over 9 bases. The germline V gene encodes CDR1 KGHDR and CDR2 SFDVKD. The V and J ends lost 3 bases and 4 bases, in that order; junction bases with no gene match: 11. This CDR3 has 17 amino acids.

The chain joins TRBV2 to TRBJ2-5, with D hard to call. Trimming took 5 bases from V and 2 from J, leaving 3 bases between them. The CDR3 extends over 11 amino acids. Germline V gene lookup returns CDR1 SNHLY and CDR2 FYNNEI. The CDR3 sequence: CASSPQETQYF. In DNA form, the CDR3 reads TGTGCCAGCAGTCCACAAGAGACCCAGTACTTC.

The gene calls are TRBV13 and TRBJ2-1; D is undetermined. The CDR3 has 16 amino acids. Germline CDR1 is PRHDT and CDR2 is FYEKMQ (reference sequence). The V end lost 0 bases, the J end lost 0 bases, and 9 bases lay between the germline ends. In DNA, the CDR3 is TGTGCCAGCAGCTTAGGAGAGGTAAACTCCTACAATGAGCAGTTCTTC. As protein: CASSLGEVNSYNEQFF.

This chain connects TRBV24-1 to TRBJ2-1; 15 positions agree with TRBD2. With 7 bases clipped from V and 2 bases from J, the junction kept 11 bases outside the gene matches. There are 19 residues in the CDR3. Germline V lookup: CDR1 KGHDR, CDR2 SFDVKD. The chain's CDR3 is CATSPAGTSGGITYNEQFF. The CDR3 DNA reads as TGTGCCACCAGCCCCGCCGGGACTAGCGGGGGGATTACCTACAATGAGCAGTTCTTC.

V and J are TRBV30 and TRBJ1-5; the D is unclear. CDR1 is GTSNPN, CDR2 SVGIG, per germline (reference sequence). The CDR3 spans 13 residues. V gave up 4 bases and J gave up 2 bases, with 9 bases separating them. The CDR3 sequence is CAWTLSRNQPQHF. CDR3 in DNA: TGTGCCTGGACGCTCAGTCGCAATCAGCCCCAGCATTTT.

The rearrangement uses TRBV6-2 or TRBV6-3 and TRBJ2-2; TRBD1 matches at 8 bases. V was clipped by 2 bases and J by 4 bases; unmatched bases: 9. The CDR3 is 17 amino acids. CDR1 and CDR2 (germline): MNHEY, SVGEGT. CDR3 loop: CASSYTPQGALTGELFF. In DNA form, the CDR3 reads TGTGCCAGCAGTTACACCCCGCAGGGGGCGCTCACCGGGGAGCTGTTTTTT.

This clone was detected only once. CDR3 nucleotides: TGTGCCAGCAGTCCTAGCGGGGGGACGTACAATGAGCAGTTCTTC. This gives the protein CASSPSGGTYNEQFF. The rearrangement uses TRBV5-4 and TRBJ2-1; TRBD2 matches 11 bases. CDR1 and CDR2 from the germline V gene are SGHNT and YYREEE (reference sequence). After removal of 5 bases from V and 4 bases from J, the junction contained 5 bases not matched to a gene. This CDR3 region has 15 residues. Together with reference TRBV5-4 and TRBJ2-1, the CDR3 gives the full variable domain: ETGVTQSPTHLIKTRGQQVTLRCSSQSGHNTVSWYQQALGQGPQFIFQYYREEENGRGNFPPRFSGLQFPNYSSELNVNALELDDSALYLCASSPSGGTYNEQFFGPGTRLTVL.

CDR3 in DNA: TGTGCCAGCACCTTTCGGGGTACGGATGAGCAGTTCTTC. Protein product: CASTFRGTDEQFF. The gene calls are TRBV6-5 and TRBJ2-1; maybe TRBD2 (5 bases). CDR1 MNHEY and CDR2 SVGAGI come from the germline V gene. The V gene lost 7 bases and the J gene lost 8 bases, with 15 bases spanning the gap. The CDR3 extends over 13 amino acids.

This chain connects TRBV10-1 to TRBJ2-5; weak D call: TRBD2 (6 bases). The CDR3 has 16 amino acids. The V end was cut by 4 bases, the J end by 1 base, with 16 bases between. CDR1 and CDR2 (germline): WNHNN, SYGVQD (reference sequence). The CDR3 nucleotides are TGCGCCAGCAGTGGGACTGTCGGGGGTTTCCAAGAGACCCAGTACTTC. Translated: CASSGTVGGFQETQYF.

The chain is built from TRBV5-1 and TRBJ2-2; 10 bases fit TRBD1. V shed 7 bases, J shed 6 bases, and the junction held 6 bases outside the gene matches. There are 14 residues in the CDR3. CDR1 is SGHRS, CDR2 YFSETQ, per germline. Here the CDR3 reads CASRLGQGSGELFF. The CDR3 region has the DNA TGCGCCAGCCGTTTGGGACAGGGGTCCGGGGAGCTGTTTTTT. Full variable domain (missing parts from reference TRBV5-1 and TRBJ2-2): KAGVTQTPRYLIKTRGQQVTLSCSPISGHRSVSWYQQTPGQGLQFLFEYFSETQRNKGNFPGRFSGRQFSNSRSEMNVSTLELGDSALYLCASRLGQGSGELFFGEGSRLTVL.

The chain carries TRBV5-1 and TRBJ2-7, with 8 bases that match TRBD1. Germline V CDR1 and CDR2: SGHRS, YFSETQ. J lost 4 bases, V lost 0 bases, and 6 bases had no gene match. CDR3 size: 15 residues. The CDR3 reads CASSLVQGASYEQYF. DNA of the CDR3: TGCGCCAGCAGCTTGGTCCAGGGGGCTTCGTACGAGCAGTACTTC.

The V call is TRBV5-1, the J call TRBJ2-7; D not certain. Germline CDR1 and CDR2: SGHRS and YFSETQ. The CDR3 is 13 residues long. Trimming shortened V by 0 bases and J by 4 bases, and 8 bases separated the two germline ends. This CDR3 reads CASSLDSKYEQYF. As DNA, the CDR3 is TGCGCCAGCAGCTTGGACAGCAAGTACGAGCAGTACTTC.

The chain has TRBV6-5 and TRBJ1-1, with TRBD1 matching over 10 bases. With 4 bases clipped from V and 3 bases from J, the junction kept 5 bases outside the gene matches. The CDR3 has 15 amino acids. Germline V gene lookup returns CDR1 MNHEY and CDR2 SVGAGI. CDR3 sequence: CASSFTGTGDTEAFF. The CDR3 nucleotides are TGTGCCAGCAGTTTCACCGGGACAGGGGACACTGAAGCTTTCTTT.

The chain combines TRBV6-1 with TRBJ2-1; TRBD2 matches 10 bases. The V gene end was trimmed by 4 bases and the J gene end by 4 bases; junction bases not matched to a gene: 7. Germline CDR1 reads MNHNS; CDR2 reads SASEGT. The CDR3 has 16 amino acids. In DNA, the CDR3 is TGTGCCAGCAGTGCCCTAGCGGGGGAGATTTACAATGAGCAGTTCTTC. This translates into CASSALAGEIYNEQFF.

This clone has more than one count but fewer than ten. J is TRBJ1-6 and V is TRBV6-5; 8 bases agree with TRBD1. Germline values: CDR1 MNHEY, CDR2 SVGAGI. This CDR3 is built from 14 residues. V lost 5 bases to trimming and J lost 9 bases; unmatched junction nucleotides: 6. This CDR3 is CASSRGQVVSPLHF. DNA of the CDR3: TGTGCCAGCAGTCGGGGACAGGTGGTTTCACCCCTCCACTTT.

The chain carries TRBV6-5 and TRBJ2-1; 7 bases align to TRBD1. The CDR3 has 14 amino acids. Per germline, CDR1 MNHEY and CDR2 SVGAGI. V lost 7 bases to trimming and J lost 4 bases; unmatched junction nucleotides: 7. The CDR3 DNA sequence: TGTGCCAGCACTTGGGACAGAACTTACAATGAGCAGTTCTTC. Protein product: CASTWDRTYNEQFF.

This chain uses TRBV19 with TRBJ2-3; D is unclear. Germline lookup yields CDR1 LNHDA and CDR2 SQIVND (reference sequence). Trimming pared 8 bases from V and 2 bases from J, leaving 14 bases between. This CDR3 comprises 14 residues. The CDR3 loop reads CASRNSASTDTQYF. As DNA, the CDR3 is TGTGCCAGTCGGAACAGTGCATCCACAGATACGCAGTATTTT.

This clone was seen a handful of times. The chain is built from TRBV2 and TRBJ2-7, with TRBD1 matching 7 bases. The CDR3 is made up of 14 amino acids. Germline CDR1 and CDR2: SNHLY and FYNNEI. With 3 bases clipped from V and 1 base from J, the junction kept 3 bases outside the gene matches. CDR3 bases: TGTGCCAGCAGTGACAGGGGGTCTTCCTACGAGCAGTACTTC. Protein product: CASSDRGSSYEQYF.

This clone was observed a single time. V and J are TRBV11-2 and TRBJ1-4; tentatively, D is TRBD1 (5 bases). Between the trimmed V and J ends, which lost 1 base and 3 bases, there was a span of 9 bases. The CDR3 has 15 residues. In germline, CDR1 is SGHAT, CDR2 FQNNGV. The CDR3 region has the DNA TGTGCCAGCAGCTTAGTTACAGGCCCTAATGAAAAACTGTTTTTT. Protein: CASSLVTGPNEKLFF.

CDR3 nucleotides: TGTGCCTGGAGTCGACAGGGGATCGCCAAAAACATTCAGTACTTC. This sequence encodes CAWSRQGIAKNIQYF. The rearrangement links TRBV30 to TRBJ2-4; TRBD1 matches at 8 bases. Germline assignment: CDR1 GTSNPN and CDR2 SVGIG (reference sequence). This CDR3 is built from 15 residues. The junction had 4 bases not matched to a gene; V was cut back by 2 bases and J by 1 base.

The chain links TRBV25-1 to TRBJ2-3; 12 bases fit TRBD2. The CDR3 has 15 residues. The germline V gene has CDR1 MGHDK and CDR2 SYGVNS. Trimming at V came to 6 bases and at J to 2 bases, leaving 3 bases not matched to a gene. CDR3 protein: CASRLAGGNTDTQYF. CDR3 bases: TGTGCCAGCAGGCTAGCGGGGGGGAACACAGATACGCAGTATTTT.

The chain joins TRBV6-1 to TRBJ1-5, with D perhaps TRBD1 (6 bases). The CDR3 spans 14 residues. Trimming removed 2 bases from V and 7 bases from J, with 12 bases in between. CDR1 is MNHNS, CDR2 SASEGT, per germline. The CDR3: CASSESGGGQPQHF. CDR3 DNA: TGTGCCAGCAGTGAATCGGGGGGCGGCCAGCCCCAGCATTTT.

This chain uses TRBV30 with TRBJ2-2, with 10 positions matching TRBD1. Trimming at V came to 3 bases and at J to 6 bases, leaving 4 bases not matched to a gene. The CDR3 is 14 amino acids. Per germline, CDR1 GTSNPN and CDR2 SVGIG (reference sequence). The CDR3 here is CAWSGTGVAGELFF. The DNA for the CDR3 is TGTGCCTGGAGCGGGACAGGGGTAGCCGGGGAGCTGTTTTTT.

This sequence joins TRBV27 and TRBJ2-7, with 8 bases lining up with TRBD1. Germline loops: CDR1 MNHEY, CDR2 SMNVEV (reference sequence). The V and J ends lost 5 bases and 5 bases, in that order; junction bases with no gene match: 5. There are 13 residues in the CDR3. The CDR3 DNA reads TGTGCCAGCAGTCCAAGGACAGGGAACGAGCAGTACTTC. Protein sequence: CASSPRTGNEQYF.

The J gene is TRBJ2-1, the V gene TRBV14; the D gene is possibly TRBD1 (6 bases). CDR1 SGHDN and CDR2 FVKESK come from the germline V gene. The CDR3 is 16 amino acids. Trimming shortened V by 5 bases and J by 0 bases, and 14 bases separated the two germline ends. CDR3 nucleotide sequence: TGTGCCAGCAGCTTTTTGACAGGCAGCTCCTACAATGAGCAGTTCTTC. Protein sequence: CASSFLTGSSYNEQFF.

The CDR3 sequence is CASSFHHRGSNQPQHF. CDR3 DNA sequence: TGTGCCAGCAGCTTTCACCACAGGGGGTCCAATCAGCCCCAGCATTTT. V and J are TRBV7-8 and TRBJ1-5; 8 bases align to TRBD1. The CDR3 covers 16 residues. Germline loops: CDR1 SGHVS, CDR2 FQNEAQ. The V segment lost 3 bases and the J segment 3 bases; nucleotides outside the gene matches: 7.

The rearrangement joins TRBV27 to TRBJ2-7, with 8 bases lining up with TRBD1. J lost 5 bases, V lost 7 bases, and 13 bases had no gene match. CDR1 is MNHEY, CDR2 SMNVEV, per germline (reference sequence). The CDR3 is 15 residues long. The DNA for the CDR3 is TGTGCCAGCAACCGGGGGACAGGAGGTTTGAACGAGCAGTACTTC. It translates to CASNRGTGGLNEQYF.